A single TCR beta chain is shown here with its context. Its antigen is as yet unknown. This sample is part of a study of cytomegalovirus exposure and HLA in healthy donors. The PCR had 60 Vbeta and 13 Jbeta primers. Data came from immunoSEQ multiplex PCR; TCRdb stores just in-frame clones and leaves some out. The table records about 130,000 clones, 81% of them present only once. The study, taken as a whole, reports: Productive rates of about 90% or about 30% were seen for most TCR beta V segments in an earlier analysis. The study listed 150 to 200 cytomegalovirus-associated TCR beta chains.

From germline, CDR1 is SGHVS and CDR2 FQNEAQ. J was trimmed by 0 bases and V by 5 bases; bases with no gene match: 6. The CDR3 is 15 amino acids. Healthy bone marrow donors made up the donor group. Sequences were obtained from PBMCs. The chain uses TRBV7-8 and TRBJ2-7; 8 bases map to TRBD2. The sequence was obtained from a man younger than 35 in good health and CMV-seropositive. CDR3 amino acids: CASSPRSGSSYEQYF. In DNA form, the CDR3 reads TGTGCCAGCAGCCCACGGAGCGGGAGCTCCTACGAGCAGTACTTC.